This TCR beta chain is from a study of T and B cells in COVID-19 patients. Study-level background: Most recovered patients had mild to moderate COVID-19 treated as outpatients. The recovered cohort's median age was about 31 years, versus roughly 67 years in active infection. Of around 20 active-infection patients, 15 to 18 carried comorbidities linked to unfavorable COVID-19 outcome. General observations from the study: At recovery TRB diversity and richness exceeded healthy donors, after highly clonal active COVID-19 repertoires.

Blood genomic DNA input for TRB amplification was 250-500 ng. Trimming at V came to 0 bases and at J to 2 bases, leaving 5 bases not matched to a gene. Germline assignment: CDR1 MNHNY and CDR2 SVGAGI (reference sequence). The CDR3 extends over 16 amino acids. Details on this clonotype: Its specificity is not known.

Multiplex PCR with BIOMED2 TRB-A/B primer pools amplified TRB rearrangements. TCRdb reprocessed the multiplex PCR reads with MiXCR, giving one entry per CDR3 protein. The top ten clones hold 16% of a sample with 15,000 to 20,000 distinct CDR3 sequences, just over 35% of them seen once. This clonotype was obtained from a human donor with active COVID-19. V gene TRBV6-6 combines with J gene TRBJ2-5, with TRBD2 matching over 8 bases. The sample consisted of blood. The CDR3: CASSYSELAVQETQYF. CDR3 bases: TGTGCCAGCAGTTACTCGGAACTAGCGGTTCAAGAGACCCAGTACTTC.